This TCR beta chain stems from a study of T cell responses to AZD1222 COVID-19 vaccine. The germline gives CDR1 SGHTA, CDR2 FQGNSA. CDR3 length equals 13 residues. V lost 3 bases, J lost 4 bases, and 7 bases lay in between. A word on this clone: Its target is unknown.

Produced via immunoSEQ multiplex PCR; TCRdb's table is partial and in-frame only. Seen here are fewer than 200,000 clones, just over 90% observed once, and the top ten hold less than 4.5%. Study observations and caveats: White British people made up most donors, females outnumbered males, and clonal diversity was possibly underestimated. Regions 160-218 and 743-854 held dominance among vaccine-associated CD4 TCRs, which spanned spike.

The clonotype was recovered from an adult in good health. Sequencing used peripheral blood, obtained on day 0 of MenACWY control vaccination. The chain couples TRBV7-2 to TRBJ1-3; D is undetermined. CDR3 sequence reads: CASSLVMGNTIYF. CDR3 sequence (DNA): TGTGCCAGCAGCTTGGTGATGGGAAACACCATATATTTT.